One sample yielded the 27 T cell receptor beta chains listed below, sequenced in a study of cytomegalovirus exposure and HLA in healthy donors. Primers included in the PCR were 60 Vbeta and 13 Jbeta primers. The method was immunoSEQ multiplex PCR; TCRdb's version includes in-frame clones alone and lacks a portion of them. The sample contains fewer than 200,000 clones, roughly 87% of which appear only once. Sequencing was performed on PBMCs. The source is a girl under three years old in good health and CMV-seronegative.

The rearrangement uses TRBV19 and TRBJ2-1; the D gene is possibly TRBD2 (7 bases). Germline values: CDR1 LNHDA, CDR2 SQIVND (reference sequence). CDR3 length: 15 amino acids. V shed 3 bases and J shed 7 bases, with 16 bases lying between them. The DNA for the CDR3 is TGTGCCAGTAGTATCCTGGGGGGGGGCCAGAATGAGCAGTTCTTC. This translates into CASSILGGGQNEQFF.

The chain has TRBV4-1 and TRBJ1-1; possible D gene TRBD1, 6 bases. CDR3 length equals 15 residues. Trimming pared 2 bases from V and 1 base from J, leaving 11 bases between. Germline V gene lookup returns CDR1 MGHRA and CDR2 YSYEKL. In DNA, the CDR3 is TGCGCCAGCAGCCAACCCCCACAGGGGAACACTGAAGCTTTCTTT. Its protein product is CASSQPPQGNTEAFF.

The chain links TRBV6-6 to TRBJ1-5; 7 nucleotides line up with TRBD1. The CDR3 extends over 16 amino acids. From germline, CDR1 is MNHNY and CDR2 SVGAGI (reference sequence). V shed 5 bases and J 6 bases; nucleotides not matched to a gene: 13. CDR3 sequence reads: CASSILYRGGGQPQHF. CDR3 DNA: TGTGCCAGCAGTATACTTTACAGGGGCGGAGGTCAGCCCCAGCATTTT.

The V and J genes are TRBV29-1 and TRBJ1-2, with 7 bases fitting TRBD1. The CDR3 contains 18 residues. Germline V gene data show CDR1 as SQVTM and CDR2 as ANQGSEA. V lost 5 bases and J lost 2; bases outside the gene matches: 20. As DNA, the CDR3 is TGCAGCGTTTCCCCCTTCCTTAGGGACAGAAAATCCAACTATGGCTACACCTTC. Its protein is CSVSPFLRDRKSNYGYTF.

The chain uses TRBV4-1 and TRBJ2-2; 10 bases match TRBD1. The CDR3 has 17 amino acids. V was clipped by 6 bases and J by 6 bases; unmatched bases: 13. Germline CDR1 reads MGHRA; CDR2 reads YSYEKL. DNA of the CDR3: TGCGCCAGCAGTCGCTCTCCGGGACAGGGGTCCGCCGGGGAGCTGTTTTTT. As protein: CASSRSPGQGSAGELFF.

The V and J genes are TRBV5-6 and TRBJ1-5; D may be TRBD1 (6 bases). The CDR3 is 14 residues long. Germline values: CDR1 SGHDT, CDR2 YYEEEE. Trimming removed 2 bases from V and 3 bases from J, with 9 bases in between. As DNA, the CDR3 is TGTGCCAGCAGCTTAGGACAGTACAATCAGCCCCAGCATTTT. Its protein product is CASSLGQYNQPQHF.

The V gene is TRBV9, the J gene TRBJ1-4; a weak D match, TRBD1 (5 bases). The CDR3 totals 16 residues. Trimming took off 2 bases at V and 0 bases at J, with 11 bases between the two ends. Germline V gene lookup returns CDR1 SGDLS and CDR2 YYNGEE. CDR3 amino acids: CASSVGAAPTNEKLFF. The CDR3, as DNA: TGTGCCAGCAGCGTTGGGGCGGCCCCAACTAATGAAAAACTGTTTTTT.

The chain uses TRBV7-3 and TRBJ2-7; 9 positions match TRBD2. V shed 5 bases and J 4 bases; nucleotides not matched to a gene: 9. The germline V gene encodes CDR1 SGHTA and CDR2 FQGTGA. This CDR3 region has 15 residues. CDR3 loop: CASSPRSGSGYEQYF. The DNA of the CDR3 is TGTGCCAGCAGCCCTCGTAGCGGGAGCGGGTACGAGCAGTACTTC.

V is TRBV6-5 and J is TRBJ2-2; D might be TRBD2 (6 bases). The germline V gene has CDR1 MNHEY and CDR2 SVGAGI. V was shortened by 11 bases and J by 7 bases, with 20 bases between the two germline ends. The CDR3 is 14 residues long. The CDR3 reads CAGIKGGIDGELFF. In nucleotides, the CDR3 is TGTGCCGGGATAAAGGGCGGGATCGACGGGGAGCTGTTTTTT.

The chain uses TRBV4-2 and TRBJ2-2, with 7 bases aligning to TRBD2. The CDR3 has 15 residues. CDR1 is LGHNA and CDR2 is YNFKEQ in the germline V gene. Germline trimming cut 4 bases from V and 3 bases from J; bases unmatched to any gene: 5. CDR3 nucleotides: TGTGCCAGCAGCCGCGGGAGATCGGACACCGGGGAGCTGTTTTTT. Translated: CASSRGRSDTGELFF.

The chain carries TRBV7-9 and TRBJ2-1, with 8 positions matching TRBD1. The germline CDR1 and CDR2 sequences are SEHNR and FQNEAQ (reference sequence). There are 15 residues in the CDR3. The V segment lost 4 bases and the J segment 4 bases; nucleotides outside the gene matches: 6. The DNA of the CDR3 is TGTGCCAGCAGCTCACCGGGACAGGAGTACAATGAGCAGTTCTTC. It encodes CASSSPGQEYNEQFF.

The DNA of the CDR3 is TGTGCCAGCAGCTTGATCAGGGGATACAATGAGCAGTTCTTC. This translates into CASSLIRGYNEQFF. The chain links TRBV11-2 to TRBJ2-1, with D tentatively TRBD1 (6 bases). V was trimmed by 3 bases and J by 4 bases, leaving 10 bases between them. The CDR3 has 14 amino acids. The germline V gene has CDR1 SGHAT and CDR2 FQNNGV.

The CDR3 loop is CASSSETGRAFF. CDR3 DNA: TGTGCCAGCAGCTCAGAGACAGGACGAGCTTTCTTT. The V and J genes are TRBV11-2 and TRBJ1-1; weak D call: TRBD1 (6 bases). Trimming stripped 4 bases from V and 10 bases from J, with 13 bases between. Germline lookup yields CDR1 SGHAT and CDR2 FQNNGV. The CDR3 sequence is 12 residues long.

This clone has only one observation. This chain joins TRBV6-1 and TRBJ2-2; D may be TRBD1 (6 bases). Trimming shortened V by 3 bases and J by 4 bases, and 9 bases separated the two germline ends. CDR3 size: 14 residues. Per the germline V gene, CDR1 is MNHNS and CDR2 is SASEGT. CDR3 coding DNA: TGTGCCAGCAGTGAGGACAGCCCCACCGGGGAGCTGTTTTTT. Amino acid sequence: CASSEDSPTGELFF.

CDR3 sequence reads: CATSTDRYYGYTF. The CDR3 DNA sequence: TGTGCCACCAGCACCGACAGATACTATGGCTACACCTTC. The V gene is TRBV15, the J gene TRBJ1-2; maybe TRBD1 (5 bases). CDR1 is LNHNV and CDR2 is YYDKDF in the germline V gene (reference sequence). V was trimmed by 4 bases and J by 3 bases, leaving 9 bases between them. This CDR3 contains 13 residues.

V and J are TRBV19 and TRBJ2-7, with TRBD2 matching 9 bases. The J segment lost 3 bases and the V segment lost 3 bases, leaving 6 bases of the junction unmatched. CDR1 and CDR2 (germline): LNHDA, SQIVND (reference sequence). The length of the CDR3 is 15 residues. Here the CDR3 DNA reads TGTGCCAGTAGTATCGGCGGGACTAGCCTCTACGAGCAGTACTTC. Translation gives CASSIGGTSLYEQYF.

The V gene is TRBV6-6, the J gene TRBJ2-2; 7 nucleotides line up with TRBD1. V was pared by 5 bases and J by 5 bases, with 8 bases of the junction left unmatched. The CDR3 extends over 15 amino acids. Germline CDR1 reads MNHNY; CDR2 reads SVGAGI (reference sequence). The CDR3 protein is CASSTNRGGTGELFF. CDR3 in DNA: TGTGCCAGCAGTACAAACAGGGGCGGGACCGGGGAGCTGTTTTTT.

This rearrangement joins TRBV5-5 to TRBJ1-6; no firm D call. Between the trimmed V and J ends, which lost 2 bases and 10 bases, there was a span of 16 bases. The CDR3 extends over 15 amino acids. Germline V gene data show CDR1 as SGHKS and CDR2 as YYEKEE (reference sequence). The CDR3 here is CASSFFVGEWSPLHF. CDR3 nucleotide sequence: TGTGCCAGCAGCTTCTTTGTCGGGGAATGGTCACCCCTCCACTTT.

The genes are TRBV12-5 and TRBJ2-5; D possibly corresponds to TRBD1 (6 bases). Germline CDR1 LGHNT, CDR2 FRNRAP. The CDR3 consists of 13 residues. The V gene lost 9 bases and the J gene lost 3 bases, with 14 bases spanning the gap. CDR3 loop: CASRRAGEETQYF. The CDR3 DNA follows: TGTGCTAGCCGGCGGGCAGGGGAAGAGACCCAGTACTTC.

A few counts support this clone. CDR3 sequence reads: CASSYVGLAGGYEQFF. The DNA of the CDR3 is TGTGCCAGCAGTTACGTGGGGCTAGCGGGAGGTTATGAGCAGTTCTTC. V gene TRBV6-5 combines with J gene TRBJ2-1; 11 bases agree with TRBD2. V lost 2 bases and J lost 8; bases outside the gene matches: 8. Germline V gene lookup returns CDR1 MNHEY and CDR2 SVGAGI. CDR3 length equals 16 residues.

The chain combines TRBV27 with TRBJ2-1; the match to TRBD2 covers 7 bases. V was clipped by 2 bases and J by 0 bases; unmatched bases: 1. The length of the CDR3 is 15 residues. The germline gives CDR1 MNHEY, CDR2 SMNVEV (reference sequence). CDR3 DNA sequence: TGTGCCAGCAGTTTACGGACTAGCTCCTACAATGAGCAGTTCTTC. Encoded protein: CASSLRTSSYNEQFF.

The rearrangement joins TRBV5-1 to TRBJ2-5; D is uncertain. Germline V gives CDR1 SGHRS, CDR2 YFSETQ. The CDR3 has 14 residues. V was shortened by 3 bases and J by 3 bases, with 12 bases between the two germline ends. The CDR3 DNA reads TGCGCCAGCAGCTCGCGGCACTCGAAAGAGACCCAGTACTTC. Translating gives CASSSRHSKETQYF.

The chain uses TRBV19 and TRBJ2-1, with TRBD2 matching 9 bases. Germline CDR1 and CDR2: LNHDA and SQIVND (reference sequence). CDR3 length: 17 residues. Trimming took 4 bases from V and 5 from J; bases not matched to a gene: 12. The CDR3 DNA reads as TGTGCCAGTAGTAGATTCACCGGGACTAGCTTTGACAATGAGCAGTTCTTC. This codes for CASSRFTGTSFDNEQFF.

The chain uses TRBV2 and TRBJ1-5; 7 nucleotides agree with TRBD1. Trimming removed 4 bases from V and 7 bases from J; junction bases left unmatched: 7. CDR1 and CDR2 (germline): SNHLY, FYNNEI. This CDR3 comprises 14 residues. CDR3 coding DNA: TGTGCCAGCAGTGGGAGGGGGCTGGGGCAGCCCCAGCATTTT. Amino acids: CASSGRGLGQPQHF.

V usage is TRBV6-1 and J usage is TRBJ2-7, with 14 bases lining up with TRBD2. This CDR3 has 15 residues. Germline lookup yields CDR1 MNHNS and CDR2 SASEGT. Trimming at V came to 6 bases and at J to 4 bases, leaving 5 bases not matched to a gene. The CDR3 here is CASSSRLAGGYEQYF. CDR3 sequence (DNA): TGTGCCAGCAGCTCTCGACTAGCGGGAGGGTACGAGCAGTACTTC.

This clone was seen a few times. This sequence joins TRBV6-5 and TRBJ2-3; maybe TRBD1 (5 bases). The CDR3 runs to 12 residues. Trimming stripped 8 bases from V and 0 bases from J, with 6 bases between. The germline gives CDR1 MNHEY, CDR2 SVGAGI. The CDR3 reads CASRQSTDTQYF. The CDR3 nucleotides are TGTGCCAGCCGACAGAGCACAGATACGCAGTATTTT.

With respect to this clone: The junction departs from germline at one end; a sequencing error may be responsible. This chain uses TRBV7-9 with TRBJ1-5; 8 bases align to TRBD1. CDR1 and CDR2 (germline): SEHNR, FQNEAQ (reference sequence). The CDR3 totals 18 residues. The CDR3 region is CSSSLGLQGALGNQPQHF. The CDR3 DNA reads TGTTCCAGCAGCTTAGGGTTGCAGGGGGCTCTGGGCAATCAGCCCCAGCATTTT.